This T cell receptor beta chain came from a study of T cell repertoires in cytomegalovirus infection. The trim removed 4 bases at V and 4 bases at J, leaving 7 bases unmatched. CDR1 is MNHEY and CDR2 is SVGAGI in the germline V gene. The CDR3 loop spans 15 amino acids. Each CDR3 protein is one row after TCRdb ran MiXCR on the reads. The sample has hundreds of thousands of distinct CDR3 sequences, about two fifths seen once. This clonotype was counted between two and nine times. Its antigen is not known. The chain recombines TRBV6-5 with TRBJ2-3; 8 bases match TRBD2. The source of this sequence is a human donor in good health (CMV status not recorded). Some clones in this sample may be carry-over from other donors' samples. Sequences were derived from cultured PBMCs, sampled from culture after CMV antigen stimulation. The CDR3 sequence is CASSFDRRGADTQYF. The CDR3 coding sequence is TGTGCCAGCAGTTTCGACAGGCGGGGGGCAGATACGCAGTATTTT.